A single sample is the source of the 3 T cell receptor beta chains below, sequenced in a study of T cell repertoires in cytomegalovirus infection. TCRdb analysed the reads with MiXCR anew, one entry per CDR3 protein. Altogether roughly 500,000 distinct CDR3 sequences are present, approximately 15% being singletons, with the ten largest covering 20% to 30%. Sequencing was carried out using CD8+ T cells from PBMCs. The source is a human donor in good health (CMV status not recorded). Some clones in this sample may be carry-over from other donors' samples.

The rearrangement uses TRBV25-1 and TRBJ1-1, with D perhaps TRBD1 (5 bases). Germline assignment: CDR1 MGHDK and CDR2 SYGVNS. This CDR3 region has 16 residues. Trimming shortened V by 1 base and J by 5 bases, and 17 bases separated the two germline ends. The CDR3 DNA follows: TGTGCCAGCAGTGAATTGGACACCAATACGAGGACTGAAGCTTTCTTT. Amino acid sequence: CASSELDTNTRTEAFF.

About this clonotype: Its ends do not fully match the called genes, so a read error is possible. The gene calls are TRBV12-3 or TRBV12-4 and TRBJ1-2, with no clear D. CDR3 size: 14 residues. Written as DNA, the CDR3 is TGTGCAAGCAGTTTATCATGGTTGGTCTATGGCTACACCTTC. The encoded protein is CASSLSWLVYGYTF.

This clonotype was observed at least ten times. The chain uses TRBV12-5 and TRBJ1-1; a weak D match, TRBD1 (6 bases). The germline V gene has CDR1 LGHNT and CDR2 FRNRAP. V lost 0 bases to trimming and J lost 1 base, with 12 bases between them. This CDR3 spans 16 amino acids. The CDR3 loop is CASGLVGGHPNTEAFF. The CDR3 DNA reads TGTGCTAGTGGTTTGGTAGGGGGACACCCGAACACTGAAGCTTTCTTT.